One and the same sample provided the 2 T cell receptor beta chains below, sequenced in a study of CD8 T cells in Susac syndrome. Random hexamers served to reverse transcribe roughly 0.5 to 1 ug RNA. TCRdb called the immunoSEQ multiplex PCR reads again in MiXCR, with one record for every CDR3 protein. The repertoire holds some 150,000 distinct CDR3 sequences, roughly 94% seen once, with more than 0.065% in the top ten. The sequenced sample was CD4+ T cells from PBMCs. These receptors were taken from a human donor in good health.

The chain joins TRBV6-1 to TRBJ2-7; D not resolved. The CDR3 is 12 amino acids. V was pared by 4 bases and J by 6 bases, with 10 bases between. Germline V lookup: CDR1 MNHNS, CDR2 SASEGT. CDR3 nucleotide sequence: TGTGCCAGCAGTGTTCCGAAGGGCGAGCAGTACTTC. It codes for CASSVPKGEQYF.

In this sample, this clonotype turned up a few times. V usage is TRBV10-3 and J usage is TRBJ2-7; 7 bases line up with TRBD2. The V segment lost 6 bases and the J segment 7 bases; nucleotides outside the gene matches: 9. The CDR3 has 13 amino acids. The germline V gene encodes CDR1 ENHRY and CDR2 SYGVKD. This CDR3 is CAIRGSSGFEQYF. The CDR3 region has the DNA TGTGCCATCAGGGGGTCTAGCGGCTTTGAGCAGTACTTC.